The 14 T cell receptor beta chains listed next were all sequenced from one sample in a study of T cells in localized non-small cell lung cancer. Clones were read by immunoSEQ multiplex PCR, and TCRdb kept only the in-frame ones, dropping some. The repertoire holds about 1,500 clones, with 22% as singletons. The material was normal lung tissue next to the tumor, obtained before any cancer treatment. The receptors were gathered from a man between 40 and 75 years old with stage II lung adenocarcinoma.

By share, this clone ranks as large (0.1 to 1%). The chain joins TRBV6-8 to TRBJ1-4; 7 bases are shared with TRBD1. The V gene end was trimmed by 6 bases and the J gene end by 7 bases; junction bases not matched to a gene: 11. The germline V gene encodes CDR1 MNHGY and CDR2 SAAAGT. The CDR3 has 15 residues. CDR3: CASSLDRVKGEKLFF. The CDR3 DNA reads TGTGCCAGCAGCCTCGACAGGGTGAAGGGTGAAAAACTGTTTTTT.

The genes are TRBV6-8 and TRBJ2-7, with D maybe TRBD2 (6 bases). This CDR3 contains 17 residues. Germline V CDR1 and CDR2: MNHGY, SAAAGT. V lost 2 bases and J lost 2, with 19 bases in between. Written as DNA, the CDR3 is TGTGCCAGCAGTTACGTCGGGACTCCCTTGCTGCCCTACGAGCAGTACTTC. Translated: CASSYVGTPLLPYEQYF.

This clone was counted a few times. In nucleotides, the CDR3 is TGTGCCAGCAGCTTAAGCGGGGAAACAGATACGCAGTATTTT. This codes for CASSLSGETDTQYF. V gene TRBV11-1 combines with J gene TRBJ2-3, with TRBD2 matching 7 bases. The V and J ends lost 2 bases and 3 bases, in that order; junction bases with no gene match: 2. The CDR3 spans 14 residues. Germline CDR1 is SGHAT and CDR2 is FQDESV (reference sequence).

This clone was found a few times. V is TRBV19 and J is TRBJ1-1; D is ambiguous. This CDR3 has 14 amino acids. The V and J ends lost 5 bases and 1 base respectively, with 11 bases between them. Germline V gene data show CDR1 as LNHDA and CDR2 as SQIVND (reference sequence). This CDR3 reads CASSPRRPNTEAFF. CDR3 in DNA: TGTGCCAGTAGTCCCCGGAGGCCGAACACTGAAGCTTTCTTT.

The V call is TRBV28, the J call TRBJ1-2; 8 bases line up with TRBD1. The CDR3 extends over 12 amino acids. Germline CDR1 and CDR2: MDHEN and SYDVKM. V gave up 6 bases and J gave up 8 bases; unmatched junction bases: 5. The CDR3 protein is CASRGQAWGYTF. CDR3 DNA: TGTGCCAGCAGGGGACAGGCCTGGGGCTACACCTTC.

The chain carries TRBV6-8 and TRBJ2-3; the match to TRBD2 covers 10 bases. V gave up 4 bases and J gave up 1 base; unmatched junction bases: 11. CDR3 length equals 18 residues. Germline CDR1 and CDR2: MNHGY and SAAAGT. In nucleotides, the CDR3 is TGTGCCAGCAGTTTTTCCCCCCTAGCGGGAGCGGGCACAGATACGCAGTATTTT. Protein product: CASSFSPLAGAGTDTQYF.

This clone was observed a few times. The chain joins TRBV11-3 to TRBJ1-6, with D maybe TRBD1 (5 bases). CDR3 length: 16 amino acids. CDR1 SGHNT and CDR2 YENEEA come from the germline V gene. V was pared by 3 bases and J by 0 bases, with 9 bases between. CDR3 loop: CASSLGGTSYNSPLHF. DNA for the CDR3: TGTGCCAGCAGCTTGGGGGGGACCTCCTATAATTCACCCCTCCACTTT.

This clone was counted only a few times. The chain joins TRBV18 to TRBJ1-4, with TRBD1 as a possible D gene (6 bases). The germline V gene encodes CDR1 KGHSH and CDR2 LQKENI. With 1 base removed from V and 8 bases from J, the gap between germline ends came to 14 bases. The CDR3 totals 15 residues. The CDR3: CASSPRSTGGEKLFF. CDR3 coding DNA: TGTGCCAGCTCACCACGATCGACAGGTGGGGAAAAACTGTTTTTT.

This clone was counted a single time. The V call is TRBV25-1, the J call TRBJ1-2; unclear D gene. The CDR3 has 12 amino acids. Between the trimmed V and J ends, which lost 6 bases and 3 bases, there was a span of 8 bases. The V gene's germline CDR1 is MGHDK and CDR2 SYGVNS. For the CDR3, the DNA is TGTGCCAGCAGAGACACTTACTATGGCTACACCTTC. Translation: CASRDTYYGYTF.

This clone was seen a few times. The chain is built from TRBV9 and TRBJ1-1; 8 positions match TRBD1. This CDR3 contains 14 residues. Trimming took 4 bases from V and 3 from J; bases not matched to a gene: 5. Germline V gives CDR1 SGDLS, CDR2 YYNGEE. CDR3 nucleotides: TGTGCCAGCAGCCGAGACAGGGGCGACACTGAAGCTTTCTTT. Its translation is CASSRDRGDTEAFF.

The sample holds a few counts of this clone. The chain has TRBV9 and TRBJ2-3; the match to TRBD2 covers 14 bases. Per the germline V gene, CDR1 is SGDLS and CDR2 is YYNGEE. CDR3 size: 18 residues. The trim removed 3 bases at V and 0 bases at J, leaving 6 bases unmatched. CDR3 region: CASSDGLAGGFSTDTQYF. The CDR3 coding sequence is TGTGCCAGCAGCGACGGACTAGCGGGGGGATTTAGCACAGATACGCAGTATTTT.

CDR3 nucleotide sequence: TGTGCCAGCACGCCGGGGCAGGTCGATGTGTGGCAGCCCCAGCATTTT. Translation gives CASTPGQVDVWQPQHF. V gene TRBV11-3 combines with J gene TRBJ1-5; TRBD1 might be the D (5 bases). CDR1 is SGHNT, CDR2 YENEEA, per germline. The CDR3 spans 16 residues. Trimming left V 7 bases short and J 7 bases short, with 23 bases between.

The gene calls are TRBV29-1 and TRBJ2-3; 14 nucleotides align to TRBD2. The V gene's germline CDR1 is SQVTM and CDR2 ANQGSEA. V lost 8 bases to trimming and J lost 5 bases; unmatched junction nucleotides: 6. The CDR3 runs 14 residues. The CDR3 spells CSFIGLAGGDTQYF. The CDR3 DNA reads TGCAGCTTCATAGGACTAGCGGGGGGAGATACGCAGTATTTT.

This sequence joins TRBV30 and TRBJ1-4; D is possibly TRBD1 (5 bases). The CDR3 has 13 amino acids. Germline-derived CDR1 and CDR2 are GTSNPN and SVGIG (reference sequence). Trimming pared 0 bases from V and 10 bases from J, leaving 12 bases between. The CDR3: CAWSVLGQGKLFF. The CDR3 DNA reads TGTGCCTGGAGTGTACTGGGGCAAGGAAAACTGTTTTTT. The full variable domain, with the rest looked up from reference TRBV30 and TRBJ1-4, is SQTIHQWPATLVQPVGSPLSLECTVEGTSNPNLYWYRQAAGRGLQLLFYSVGIGQISSEVPQNLSASRPQDRQFILSSKKLLLSDSGFYLCAWSVLGQGKLFFGSGTQLSVL.